Listed below are T cell receptor beta chains from one sample, sequenced in a study of Graves' ophthalmopathy and Graves' hyperthyroidism. TCRdb independently ran MiXCR on the multiplex PCR reads; one entry per CDR3 protein. The data show some 350,000 distinct CDR3 sequences, about 18% seen once. Source material: peripheral blood. The receptor source for this set is an adult woman with stable Graves' hyperthyroidism. CDR3s include the opening cysteine and the closing phenylalanine or tryptophan. D genes are given only for firm matches. A clone size is listed for some rows: how often the clone was seen (once, few, many), or a class if it is expanded.

DNA | CDR3 | J | size | D | V
TGTGCCAGCAGTTACTCCCCGGGCGGGACGTCTGGCTACACCTTC | CASSYSPGGTSGYTF | TRBJ1-2 | - | - | TRBV6-5
TGCAGTGCTAGAGAAGGAGGGGGACCCTACGAGCAGTACTTC | CSAREGGGPYEQYF | TRBJ2-7 | many | - | TRBV20-1
TGTGCCAGCAGCTTACAGGGGGGAGGCTATGGCTACACCTTC | CASSLQGGGYGYTF | TRBJ1-2 | many | TRBD1 | TRBV11-2
TGTGCCAGCACGGGACAGGGGGCAAGGCAGCCCCAGCATTTT | CASTGQGARQPQHF | TRBJ1-5 | many | TRBD1 | TRBV18
TGTGCCAGTAGTATTAGAGGGGCAAATTACTATGGCTACACCTTC | CASSIRGANYYGYTF | TRBJ1-2 | many | - | TRBV19
TGCGCCAGCAGCTTAGGGACTAGCGGGCCATCATACGAGCAGTACTTC | CASSLGTSGPSYEQYF | TRBJ2-7 | - | TRBD2 | TRBV5-1
TGTGCCAGCAGCCAATGGGGGGCGAGTAGGAACACTGAAGCTTTCTTT | CASSQWGASRNTEAFF | TRBJ1-1 | - | - | TRBV27
TGCGCCAGCAGCCAAGAAGTAGGGGGGAGGGGCCTCTACGAGCAGTACTTC | CASSQEVGGRGLYEQYF | TRBJ2-7 | many | - | TRBV4-3
TGTGCCAGCAGCCCGGGGACTAGCGGGGAATTAGAGACCCAGTACTTC | CASSPGTSGELETQYF | TRBJ2-5 | many | TRBD2 | TRBV9
TGTGCCAGCAGCCATGGTCAGACAGGGGGCTTTGGCTACACCTTC | CASSHGQTGGFGYTF | TRBJ1-2 | many | TRBD1 | TRBV27
TGTGCCAGTAGTAAAACCAACAGGCCGGGGTTCAAAAACATTCAGTACTTC | CASSKTNRPGFKNIQYF | TRBJ2-4 | few | - | TRBV19
TGCAGCCCCCCAAGTGGGACTGGATACACCATATATTTT | CSPPSGTGYTIYF | TRBJ1-3 | - | - | TRBV29-1
TGTGCCGCCACCACCGGGCAGGGGCACGGGGAGCTGTTTTTT | CAATTGQGHGELFF | TRBJ2-2 | many | - | TRBV28
TGTGCCAGCAGCCCATGGGACAGACAGAACACTGAAGCTTTCTTT | CASSPWDRQNTEAFF | TRBJ1-1 | many | TRBD1 | TRBV11-2
TGTGCCATCAGTGCCTCGACAGGAGTCAGCACAGATACGCAGTATTTT | CAISASTGVSTDTQYF | TRBJ2-3 | - | - | TRBV10-3
TGTGCCAGCAGGTACAGGATCGGGGGCACCGGGGAGCTGTTTTTT | CASRYRIGGTGELFF | TRBJ2-2 | many | - | TRBV12-3/TRBV12-4
TGTGCCAGCAGTTTCTCGGGAGGGTCCCCTGAGTACTTC | CASSFSGGSPEYF | TRBJ2-7 | many | TRBD2 | TRBV27
TGCAGCGTCGTAACATTCCGGGAAACCGAGCAGTACTTC | CSVVTFRETEQYF | TRBJ2-7 | - | - | TRBV29-1
TGTGCCAGTAGTAAGGGACAGGTAGAACTGGATACGCAGTATTTT | CASSKGQVELDTQYF | TRBJ2-3 | many | TRBD1 | TRBV19
TGTGCCTGGAGTGAACAGCCGAGGACTGAAGCTTTCTTT | CAWSEQPRTEAFF | TRBJ1-1 | many | - | TRBV30
TGTGCCAGCAGCTTTTCCCAGGGCAGGGGGCAACAAGAGACCCAGTACTTC | CASSFSQGRGQQETQYF | TRBJ2-5 | many | TRBD1 | TRBV11-1
TGTGCCCGGGGGGCTAGATCTACGACGATCACCGGGGAGCTGTTTTTT | CARGARSTTITGELFF | TRBJ2-2 | few | - | TRBV30
TGTGCCAGCAGCCTAAGCGGGACTAGCTCCTACGAGCAGTACTTC | CASSLSGTSSYEQYF | TRBJ2-7 | many | TRBD2 | TRBV7-9
TGTGCCAGCGGGTTCGAGACTAGCGGAATCATAGCCAAAAACATTCAGTACTTC | CASGFETSGIIAKNIQYF | TRBJ2-4 | many | TRBD2 | TRBV2
TGTGCCAGCAGAACTAGCGGGAGAGGGCAGTACTTC | CASRTSGRGQYF | TRBJ2-7 | - | TRBD2 | TRBV28
TGCGCCAGCAGCCAAAGACAGAGGACTGAAGCTTTCTTT | CASSQRQRTEAFF | TRBJ1-1 | many | - | TRBV5-1
TGTGCCAGCAGAACCTCACCCGGGACTAAAGAGACCCAGTACTTC | CASRTSPGTKETQYF | TRBJ2-5 | many | TRBD2 | TRBV28
TGTGCCAGCAGCCAAGCCTCAGCCGGGGGGCTGTTCGGCTACACCTTC | CASSQASAGGLFGYTF | TRBJ1-2 | few | - | TRBV4-2
TGTGCCAGTAGATCCCGGACAGGGGGCCTTAGCAATCAGCCCCAGCATTTT | CASRSRTGGLSNQPQHF | TRBJ1-5 | many | TRBD1 | TRBV19
TGCAGTGCTGAAGACAGGGTCACCTACGAGCAGTACTTC | CSAEDRVTYEQYF | TRBJ2-7 | many | TRBD1 | TRBV20-1
TGTGCCAGCAGTGACGACAGAAACACTGAAGCTTTCTTT | CASSDDRNTEAFF | TRBJ1-1 | many | - | TRBV2
TGCGCCAGCAGCTTGGGTATAGCAGAAAGATATGGCTACACCTTC | CASSLGIAERYGYTF | TRBJ1-2 | many | - | TRBV5-1
TGTGCCAGCAGCCAGCCCGGTAGGAAGGGGAGCTCCTACGAGCAGTACTTC | CASSQPGRKGSSYEQYF | TRBJ2-7 | many | - | TRBV11-2
TGTGCCAGCAGCCAAGACCCTTCGACAGGGTCCTACGAGCAGTACTTC | CASSQDPSTGSYEQYF | TRBJ2-7 | - | TRBD1 | TRBV3-1
TGTGCCAGCAGTGAAGCAAAGCGAGCTTCTAACTATGGCTACACCTTC | CASSEAKRASNYGYTF | TRBJ1-2 | - | - | TRBV2
TGTGCCAGTAGTATTGGGAAGAATCAGCCCCAGCATTTT | CASSIGKNQPQHF | TRBJ1-5 | - | - | TRBV19
TGTGCCGCGACCGGGACGAATTCCCCCGACGAGCAGTACTTC | CAATGTNSPDEQYF | TRBJ2-7 | many | - | TRBV28
TGTGCCAGCAGTTACCGCCTTTCCTACGAGCAGTACTTC | CASSYRLSYEQYF | TRBJ2-7 | many | - | TRBV6-5
TGTGCCAGCAGTTTAACACTTACTAGCGGGGGGACCTACGAGCAGTACTTC | CASSLTLTSGGTYEQYF | TRBJ2-7 | few | TRBD2 | TRBV28
TGTGCCAGCAGTTTACGGCGGCTCGGGGAGCTGTTTTTT | CASSLRRLGELFF | TRBJ2-2 | many | - | TRBV27
TGTGCCAGCACAGGACAGGCCTCTGGAAACACCATATATTTT | CASTGQASGNTIYF | TRBJ1-3 | many | TRBD1 | TRBV12-3/TRBV12-4
TGTGCCACCACAGAGAGAGTTACGACAGGATATTTCAGCAATCAGCCCCAGCATTTT | CATTERVTTGYFSNQPQHF | TRBJ1-5 | few | - | TRBV24-1
TGTGCCAGCAGTTTACTTACAGACCTATATAGCAATCAGCCCCAGCATTTT | CASSLLTDLYSNQPQHF | TRBJ1-5 | many | - | TRBV28
TGCAGTGCTAGAGTGGCAGGGAGGGGAGAAGCTTTCTTT | CSARVAGRGEAFF | TRBJ1-1 | - | - | TRBV20-1
TGTGCCAGCATTAGAGGCGATAAGAGCTCCTACGAGCAGTACTTC | CASIRGDKSSYEQYF | TRBJ2-7 | many | - | TRBV2
TGCAGTGCGGGACAGCTCAACACCGGGGAGCTGTTTTTT | CSAGQLNTGELFF | TRBJ2-2 | many | TRBD1 | TRBV20-1
TGTGCCAGCAGCTCCAGCCAAGCGGGGACCCAGTACTTC | CASSSSQAGTQYF | TRBJ2-5 | many | - | TRBV7-2
TGTGCCAGCAGTTTAAGAAGCGAGGGCACCGGGGAGCTGTTTTTT | CASSLRSEGTGELFF | TRBJ2-2 | many | - | TRBV12-3/TRBV12-4
TGCAGCGTTGTAAGTAGGACCGGGGAGCTGTTTTTT | CSVVSRTGELFF | TRBJ2-2 | few | - | TRBV29-1
TGTGCCAGCAGCTTAGCGTGGGCGGGATACGAGCAGTACTTC | CASSLAWAGYEQYF | TRBJ2-7 | many | - | TRBV11-2
TGTGCCAGCAGTCAGCAGGGGGCGCCTTCCTATAATTCACCCCTCCACTTT | CASSQQGAPSYNSPLHF | TRBJ1-6 | many | TRBD1 | TRBV28
TGTGCCAGCAGTGAGGGGAACACTGAAGCTTTCTTT | CASSEGNTEAFF | TRBJ1-1 | many | - | TRBV6-1
TGTGCCAGCAGCTTAGTTTCCCCCGGCAACGTTCAGTACTTC | CASSLVSPGNVQYF | TRBJ2-4 | many | - | TRBV7-2
TGTGCCAGCAGTTATAGATGGCGGGGAACGGGAGAGACCCAGTACTTC | CASSYRWRGTGETQYF | TRBJ2-5 | once | - | TRBV6-9
TGTGCCAGCAGGGCGGGACTAGCGGCCTACGAGCAGTACTTC | CASRAGLAAYEQYF | TRBJ2-7 | - | TRBD2 | TRBV2
TGTGCCAGCAGTGAACAGGGGGCGGTTCAGCCCCAGCATTTT | CASSEQGAVQPQHF | TRBJ1-5 | many | TRBD1 | TRBV6-1
TGTGCCAGCAGGTTGGGACAGACGAACACCGGGGAGCTGTTTTTT | CASRLGQTNTGELFF | TRBJ2-2 | many | TRBD1 | TRBV28